These T cell receptor beta chains were read from a single sample in a study of T cells in Graves' hyperthyroidism and ophthalmopathy. One entry per CDR3 protein results from TCRdb running MiXCR on the multiplex PCR reads. The table has approximately 620,000 distinct CDR3 sequences, approximately 15% seen once. The sample consisted of blood. The receptors originated from a woman aged 25-40 years with Graves' hyperthyroidism that later progressed to Graves' ophthalmopathy. Both conserved end residues are part of each CDR3. The order of the fields is CDR3 protein, CDR3 DNA, J gene, clone size, D gene, V gene. The D gene is left open where the match is weak. Where a row states a size, it is once, few, many or the class of an expanded clone; other rows omit it.

CDR3: CASSIEDGNTEAFF
DNA: TGTGCCAGCAGCATCGAGGACGGGAACACTGAAGCTTTCTTT
J: TRBJ1-1
size: many
D: NA
V: TRBV9

CDR3: CASSYYTGGAADEQFF
DNA: TGTGCCAGCAGCTATTATACGGGAGGGGCCGCGGATGAGCAGTTCTTC
J: TRBJ2-1
size: many
D: TRBD2
V: TRBV11-1

CDR3: CASSSGQDYTDTQYF
DNA: TGTGCCAGCAGCTCGGGGCAAGATTACACAGATACGCAGTATTTT
J: TRBJ2-3
size: many
D: NA
V: TRBV28

CDR3: CASSPNPAVRANTEAFF
DNA: TGTGCCAGCAGTCCCAACCCCGCTGTCAGGGCGAACACTGAAGCTTTCTTT
J: TRBJ1-1
size: many
D: NA
V: TRBV6-1

CDR3: CASLDTGDSYNEQFF
DNA: TGCGCCAGCCTAGATACAGGGGATTCCTACAATGAGCAGTTCTTC
J: TRBJ2-1
size: few
D: TRBD1
V: TRBV10-2

CDR3: CASSPMEDSYEQYF
DNA: TGTGCCAGCAGCCCCATGGAGGACTCCTACGAGCAGTACTTC
J: TRBJ2-7
size: many
D: NA
V: TRBV11-2

CDR3: CASSSGGEYNEQFF
DNA: TGCGCCAGCAGCTCCGGGGGGGAGTACAATGAGCAGTTCTTC
J: TRBJ2-1
size: NA
D: TRBD2
V: TRBV5-1

CDR3: CSAREIAGEWDEQYF
DNA: TGCAGTGCTAGAGAAATAGCGGGAGAATGGGACGAGCAGTACTTC
J: TRBJ2-7
size: many
D: TRBD2
V: TRBV20-1

CDR3: CASSKGQGIYEQYF
DNA: TGTGCCAGCAGTAAGGGACAGGGGATATACGAGCAGTACTTC
J: TRBJ2-7
size: many
D: TRBD1
V: TRBV6-1

CDR3: CASSYYEQFF
DNA: TGTGCCAGCAGCTACTATGAGCAGTTCTTC
J: TRBJ2-1
size: NA
D: NA
V: TRBV25-1

CDR3: CASSYSGTTTYEQYF
DNA: TGTGCCAGCAGTTACTCGGGAACTACCACCTACGAGCAGTACTTC
J: TRBJ2-7
size: many
D: NA
V: TRBV6-5

CDR3: CASSPDGTGYEQYF
DNA: TGCGCCAGCAGCCCAGACGGGACAGGGTACGAGCAGTACTTC
J: TRBJ2-7
size: many
D: TRBD1
V: TRBV5-1

CDR3: CASSSSQTSGLDNEQFF
DNA: TGCGCCAGCAGTTCGTCCCAAACTAGCGGACTAGACAATGAGCAGTTCTTC
J: TRBJ2-1
size: few
D: TRBD2
V: TRBV5-1

CDR3: CASSPGQTNEKLFF
DNA: TGTGCCAGCTCACCAGGGCAGACTAATGAAAAACTGTTTTTT
J: TRBJ1-4
size: many
D: NA
V: TRBV18

CDR3: CASSHYRRTSGAFF
DNA: TGCGCCAGCAGCCATTACCGACGGACCTCGGGAGCTTTCTTT
J: TRBJ1-1
size: NA
D: NA
V: TRBV4-1

CDR3: CAWSVPGVGGYTF
DNA: TGTGCCTGGAGTGTCCCGGGGGTAGGAGGCTACACCTTC
J: TRBJ1-2
size: few
D: NA
V: TRBV30

CDR3: CAWGRDSFNEKLFF
DNA: TGTGCCTGGGGGAGAGACAGTTTCAATGAAAAACTGTTTTTT
J: TRBJ1-4
size: many
D: NA
V: TRBV30

CDR3: CASGGAGANVLTF
DNA: TGTGCCAGTGGGGGGGCTGGGGCCAACGTCCTGACTTTC
J: TRBJ2-6
size: many
D: TRBD2
V: TRBV7-6

CDR3: CASSTPPGQGTELFF
DNA: TGTGCCAGTAGCACACCCCCGGGACAGGGGACCGAACTGTTTTTT
J: TRBJ1-4
size: few
D: TRBD1
V: TRBV19

CDR3: CASSRGGAGRLSYEQYF
DNA: TGTGCCAGCAGCCGGGGAGGCGCAGGACGACTCTCCTACGAGCAGTACTTC
J: TRBJ2-7
size: many
D: NA
V: TRBV6-1

CDR3: CASSYQGSNQPQHF
DNA: TGTGCCAGCAGTTACCAGGGGTCCAATCAGCCCCAGCATTTT
J: TRBJ1-5
size: NA
D: NA
V: TRBV6-8

CDR3: CASSQPPARYQETQYF
DNA: TGTGCCAGCAGCCAACCCCCCGCCAGGTACCAAGAGACCCAGTACTTC
J: TRBJ2-5
size: many
D: NA
V: TRBV28

CDR3: CASTVGLAANNEQFF
DNA: TGTGCCAGCACGGTCGGACTAGCGGCAAACAATGAGCAGTTCTTC
J: TRBJ2-1
size: many
D: TRBD2
V: TRBV2

CDR3: CASRPLGGLNEKLFF
DNA: TGTGCCAGCAGACCCTTGGGGGGTTTGAATGAAAAACTGTTTTTT
J: TRBJ1-4
size: many
D: NA
V: TRBV2

CDR3: CASIGWWLRSANTGELFF
DNA: TGTGCCAGCATAGGGTGGTGGCTAAGGTCGGCGAACACCGGGGAGCTGTTTTTT
J: TRBJ2-2
size: many
D: NA
V: TRBV6-1

CDR3: CASSYGRPQNTGELFF
DNA: TGTGCCAGCAGTTACGGGCGGCCCCAGAACACCGGGGAGCTGTTTTTT
J: TRBJ2-2
size: NA
D: NA
V: TRBV6-5

CDR3: CSARVGGDYGYTF
DNA: TGCAGTGCTAGAGTTGGGGGAGACTATGGCTACACCTTC
J: TRBJ1-2
size: many
D: NA
V: TRBV20-1

CDR3: CASSYWTGSGTGELFF
DNA: TGTGCCAGCAGTTACTGGACAGGGTCGGGCACCGGGGAGCTGTTTTTT
J: TRBJ2-2
size: many
D: TRBD1
V: TRBV6-2/TRBV6-3

CDR3: CSVFSLGTGTYEQYF
DNA: TGCAGCGTTTTTTCTTTGGGGACAGGGACGTACGAGCAGTACTTC
J: TRBJ2-7
size: few
D: TRBD1
V: TRBV29-1

CDR3: CASQQDSSLGQYF
DNA: TGTGCCAGCCAACAAGACTCTTCCCTGGGGCAGTACTTC
J: TRBJ2-7
size: NA
D: NA
V: TRBV7-9

CDR3: CASSSPNGADTQYF
DNA: TGTGCCAGCAGCTCCCCGAACGGTGCGGATACGCAGTATTTT
J: TRBJ2-3
size: many
D: NA
V: TRBV7-9

CDR3: CASSLEPGTGISGNTIYF
DNA: TGTGCCAGCAGCTTGGAACCAGGGACAGGGATATCTGGAAACACCATATATTTT
J: TRBJ1-3
size: many
D: TRBD1
V: TRBV5-5

CDR3: CASALSYRTGYETQYF
DNA: TGTGCCAGCGCTCTCAGTTATAGGACAGGTTACGAGACCCAGTACTTC
J: TRBJ2-5
size: NA
D: TRBD1
V: TRBV3-1

CDR3: CASSETGGPPYNEQFF
DNA: TGTGCCAGTAGTGAAACAGGGGGACCCCCATACAATGAGCAGTTCTTC
J: TRBJ2-1
size: many
D: TRBD1
V: TRBV19

CDR3: CSARSTSGSDTQYF
DNA: TGCAGTGCTAGAAGTACTAGCGGGAGTGATACGCAGTATTTT
J: TRBJ2-3
size: many
D: TRBD2
V: TRBV20-1

CDR3: CASLPYSGLAGVREQYF
DNA: TGTGCCAGCCTACCGTACTCAGGACTAGCGGGCGTCCGGGAGCAGTACTTC
J: TRBJ2-7
size: once
D: TRBD2
V: TRBV12-3/TRBV12-4

CDR3: CASSLGLGSSYEQYF
DNA: TGTGCCAGCAGCCTCGGACTGGGTAGCTCCTACGAGCAGTACTTC
J: TRBJ2-7
size: NA
D: NA
V: TRBV7-3

CDR3: CSARDSGPGRQEQYF
DNA: TGCAGTGCTAGAGATTCCGGGCCCGGCCGTCAGGAGCAGTACTTC
J: TRBJ2-7
size: NA
D: NA
V: TRBV20-1

CDR3: CASSRTGQTSYEQYF
DNA: TGTGCCAGCAGCCGGACGGGACAGACCTCCTACGAGCAGTACTTC
J: TRBJ2-7
size: few
D: TRBD1
V: TRBV14

CDR3: CASSLGVGGQLNTEAFF
DNA: TGTGCCAGCAGCCTAGGAGTAGGGGGGCAGTTGAACACTGAAGCTTTCTTT
J: TRBJ1-1
size: few
D: NA
V: TRBV7-9

CDR3: CASSFAGTGAYEQYF
DNA: TGTGCCAGCAGTTTCGCCGGGACTGGTGCCTACGAGCAGTACTTC
J: TRBJ2-7
size: NA
D: NA
V: TRBV27

CDR3: CASSHTSGDPYEQYF
DNA: TGTGCCAGCAGCCACACTAGCGGAGATCCCTACGAGCAGTACTTC
J: TRBJ2-7
size: many
D: TRBD2
V: TRBV7-2

CDR3: CASSPNRGTETQYF
DNA: TGCGCCAGCAGCCCAAACAGGGGCACCGAGACCCAGTACTTC
J: TRBJ2-5
size: NA
D: TRBD1
V: TRBV4-1

CDR3: CASSSGGFADTQYF
DNA: TGTGCCAGCAGTTCAGGGGGCTTCGCAGATACGCAGTATTTT
J: TRBJ2-3
size: many
D: TRBD1
V: TRBV12-3/TRBV12-4

CDR3: CASSLAKLSGRALETQYF
DNA: TGTGCCAGCAGCTTGGCCAAACTAAGCGGGAGGGCCCTGGAGACCCAGTACTTC
J: TRBJ2-5
size: NA
D: TRBD2
V: TRBV5-5

CDR3: CASSLDLGATQETQYF
DNA: TGTGCCAGCAGCTTAGATCTGGGGGCCACCCAAGAGACCCAGTACTTC
J: TRBJ2-5
size: NA
D: NA
V: TRBV7-8

CDR3: CASSDWVEKNIQYF
DNA: TGTGCCAGCAGTGACTGGGTGGAGAAAAACATTCAGTACTTC
J: TRBJ2-4
size: NA
D: NA
V: TRBV2

CDR3: CSVFEGIYTF
DNA: TGCAGCGTTTTCGAGGGGATATACACCTTC
J: TRBJ1-2
size: NA
D: NA
V: TRBV29-1

CDR3: CASSFSGPEAFF
DNA: TGTGCCAGCAGCTTTTCTGGTCCTGAAGCTTTCTTT
J: TRBJ1-1
size: many
D: NA
V: TRBV7-2

CDR3: CASSLSPGTVNTEAFF
DNA: TGTGCCAGCAGCTTATCCCCCGGGACAGTGAACACTGAAGCTTTCTTT
J: TRBJ1-1
size: many
D: TRBD1
V: TRBV11-2

CDR3: CASSLLGKASLGQGHQPQHF
DNA: TGTGCCAGCAGTTTATTAGGGAAAGCAAGCCTAGGACAGGGTCATCAGCCCCAGCATTTT
J: TRBJ1-5
size: NA
D: TRBD1
V: TRBV27

CDR3: CASSSLRLAFVRETQYF
DNA: TGTGCCAGCAGCTCCCTCCGACTAGCGTTCGTAAGAGAGACCCAGTACTTC
J: TRBJ2-5
size: NA
D: TRBD2
V: TRBV11-2

CDR3: CASNRYSGANVLTF
DNA: TGTGCCAGTAACCGATATTCTGGGGCCAACGTCCTGACTTTC
J: TRBJ2-6
size: NA
D: NA
V: TRBV19